Detailed here is one T cell receptor (beta chain). Its target is not known. Reverse transcription of about 0.45 to 1 ug RNA was carried out with random hexamers. TCRdb reanalysed the immunoSEQ multiplex PCR reads using MiXCR and keeps one entry per CDR3 protein. The table lists tens of thousands of distinct CDR3 sequences, 85% to 95% of them singletons, with over 0.35% in the top ten. The CDR3 is 12 residues long. CDR1 and CDR2 from the germline V gene are DFQATT and SNEGSKA (reference sequence). Trimming pared 0 bases from V and 3 bases from J, leaving 6 bases between. The record originates from a study of CD8 T cells in Susac syndrome. Study-level background: When blood was drawn, patients with Susac syndrome were on intravenous immunoglobulin alone, on corticosteroids, or therapy-naive.

Whole-study findings and limits: In TEMRA cells and active patients, CD8+ clonal expansion in Susac reached its peak.

TEMRA cells were FACS-enriched, with CD8+ and CD4+ T cells isolated negatively. The V gene is TRBV20-1, the J gene TRBJ2-7, with D possibly matching TRBD2 (5 bases). The source is a human donor with Susac syndrome. The sequenced sample was CD8+ T cells from PBMCs. The CDR3 DNA reads as TGCAGTGCTAGAGAAAGCGGCTACGAGCAGTACTTC. This sequence encodes CSARESGYEQYF.